This T cell receptor (beta chain) was captured by sequencing in a study of T cells in localized non-small cell lung cancer. Comment on this clone: At one end, the junction sequence differs from germline, possibly due to a read error.

Some clones are missing from TCRdb's copy, which holds only in-frame ones; the method was immunoSEQ multiplex PCR. The repertoire holds under 40,000 clones, with under 90% as singletons. The CDR3 covers 15 residues. Germline values: CDR1 MNHNS, CDR2 SASEGT. Source: peripheral blood, taken before any cancer treatment. The receptor's source is a male donor at least 60 years old with stage III lung adenocarcinoma. The J gene is TRBJ2-3, the V gene TRBV6-1; no clear D. CDR3 DNA sequence: TGTGCCAGCAGTGAAGCACCAGCAGGCCCAGAAACGCAGTATTTT. Translating gives CASSEAPAGPETQYF.